A selection of T cell receptor beta chains follows, all from one sample in a study of shared clonotypes between healthy human individuals. Profiled with immunoSEQ multiplex PCR; TCRdb holds only in-frame clones, not every one. The table has about 550,000 clones, roughly 95% seen once. Sequences were obtained from naive CD8+ T cells sorted from blood. These receptors came from a woman aged 25 to 39 in good health. Both conserved end residues are part of each CDR3. The D gene is left open where the match is weak. A clone size is listed for some rows: how often the clone was seen (once, few, many), or a class if it is expanded.

j_gene: TRBJ1-1
d_gene: -
v_gene: TRBV2
abundance: -
CDR3nt: TGTGCCAGCAGTGAAGGGAGGACTGAAGCTTTCTTT
CDR3aa: CASSEGRTEAFF

j_gene: TRBJ2-2
d_gene: TRBD2
v_gene: TRBV2
abundance: -
CDR3nt: TGTGCCAGCAGTGAACTATTGGGACTAGCAACCGGGGAGCTGTTTTTT
CDR3aa: CASSELLGLATGELFF

j_gene: TRBJ2-1
d_gene: -
v_gene: TRBV20-1
abundance: -
CDR3nt: TGCAGTGCTTGGCATGGCAATGAGCAGTTCTTC
CDR3aa: CSAWHGNEQFF

j_gene: TRBJ1-1
d_gene: TRBD1
v_gene: TRBV27
abundance: -
CDR3nt: TGTGCCAGCAGAGAGGGGGCAGCGAACACTGAAGCTTTCTTT
CDR3aa: CASREGAANTEAFF

j_gene: TRBJ2-7
d_gene: -
v_gene: TRBV7-8
abundance: -
CDR3nt: TGTGCCAGCAGCTGGAGGCCCGGGGACAAAACATCCTACGAGCAGTACTTC
CDR3aa: CASSWRPGDKTSYEQYF

j_gene: TRBJ2-2
d_gene: TRBD2
v_gene: TRBV2
abundance: -
CDR3nt: TGTGCCAGCAGTGAAGGGGACTATAGCGGGAGTTTCCCCGGGGAGCTGTTTTTT
CDR3aa: CASSEGDYSGSFPGELFF

j_gene: TRBJ2-5
d_gene: -
v_gene: TRBV7-9
abundance: -
CDR3nt: TGTGCCAGCAGCCGTTCGACGGATCCCCAAGAGACCCAGTACTTC
CDR3aa: CASSRSTDPQETQYF

j_gene: TRBJ1-5
d_gene: TRBD1
v_gene: TRBV19
abundance: -
CDR3nt: TGTGCCAGTACCGAGACCGGGACAGGGTACAATCAGCCCCAGCATTTT
CDR3aa: CASTETGTGYNQPQHF

j_gene: TRBJ2-3
d_gene: TRBD2
v_gene: TRBV19
abundance: -
CDR3nt: TGTGCCAGTGCGATGGGGGTAGCGGGAGAAGCTGATACGCAGTATTTT
CDR3aa: CASAMGVAGEADTQYF

j_gene: TRBJ1-5
d_gene: -
v_gene: TRBV19
abundance: -
CDR3nt: TGTGCCAGTAGTATAACGGATTATAGCAATCAGCCCCAGCATTTT
CDR3aa: CASSITDYSNQPQHF

j_gene: TRBJ2-1
d_gene: TRBD1
v_gene: TRBV7-8
abundance: -
CDR3nt: TGTGCCAGCAGCGAAATCCGGGACAGGGAGGACTATGAGCAGTTCTTC
CDR3aa: CASSEIRDREDYEQFF

j_gene: TRBJ2-1
d_gene: TRBD1
v_gene: TRBV6-5
abundance: -
CDR3nt: TGTGCCAGCAGTTACTCTGGACAGGGGGAGCAGTTCTTC
CDR3aa: CASSYSGQGEQFF

j_gene: TRBJ1-1
d_gene: TRBD1
v_gene: TRBV13
abundance: -
CDR3nt: TGTGCCAGCAGCCATACAGGGGGCGAGGATGAAGCTTTCTTT
CDR3aa: CASSHTGGEDEAFF

j_gene: TRBJ2-2
d_gene: -
v_gene: TRBV27
abundance: once
CDR3nt: TGTGCCAGCAGTCCACGTGGGCCCGGGGAGCTGTTTTTT
CDR3aa: CASSPRGPGELFF

j_gene: TRBJ2-3
d_gene: TRBD2
v_gene: TRBV29-1
abundance: -
CDR3nt: TGCAGCGTTCTAGATTTAGCGGGAGAGATAGATACGCAGTATTTT
CDR3aa: CSVLDLAGEIDTQYF

j_gene: TRBJ2-1
d_gene: -
v_gene: TRBV12-5
abundance: -
CDR3nt: TGTGCTAGTGGTTTAGCTTACAATGAGCAGTTCTTC
CDR3aa: CASGLAYNEQFF

j_gene: TRBJ1-1
d_gene: -
v_gene: TRBV4-1
abundance: -
CDR3nt: TGCGCCAGCAGCCAAGCAGGGTCCCGGACTGAAGCTTTCTTT
CDR3aa: CASSQAGSRTEAFF

j_gene: TRBJ1-2
d_gene: -
v_gene: TRBV7-9
abundance: -
CDR3nt: TGTGCCAGCACCATTAACCTCGGGACATTCTATGGCTACACCTTC
CDR3aa: CASTINLGTFYGYTF

j_gene: TRBJ2-1
d_gene: -
v_gene: TRBV27
abundance: -
CDR3nt: TGTGCCAGCAGTTTGGTTGGGGCACAAGATGAGCAGTTCTTC
CDR3aa: CASSLVGAQDEQFF

j_gene: TRBJ2-1
d_gene: -
v_gene: TRBV4-1
abundance: -
CDR3nt: TGCGCCAGCAGAAGTGGGAATGAGCAGTTCTTC
CDR3aa: CASRSGNEQFF

j_gene: TRBJ1-4
d_gene: -
v_gene: TRBV6-6
abundance: -
CDR3nt: TGTGCCAGCAGTCTCGACGAGGACCCTAATGAAAAACTGTTTTTT
CDR3aa: CASSLDEDPNEKLFF

j_gene: TRBJ1-6
d_gene: -
v_gene: TRBV27
abundance: -
CDR3nt: TGTGCCAGCAGTTTACAGGGCAACTCCTATAATTCACCCCTCCACTTT
CDR3aa: CASSLQGNSYNSPLHF

j_gene: TRBJ2-7
d_gene: TRBD2
v_gene: TRBV9
abundance: -
CDR3nt: TGTGCCAGCAGCAAAACGGGACTAGCGGGAGGGCCCTCCTACGAGCAGTACTTC
CDR3aa: CASSKTGLAGGPSYEQYF

j_gene: TRBJ2-1
d_gene: -
v_gene: TRBV14
abundance: -
CDR3nt: TGTGCCAGCAGCCACGTCAGGCACAGGGTCAACAATGAGCAGTTCTTC
CDR3aa: CASSHVRHRVNNEQFF

j_gene: TRBJ1-2
d_gene: -
v_gene: TRBV14
abundance: -
CDR3nt: TGTGCCAGCAGCTCCCAGGGCTATGGCTACACCTTC
CDR3aa: CASSSQGYGYTF

j_gene: TRBJ2-2
d_gene: TRBD2
v_gene: TRBV27
abundance: -
CDR3nt: TGTGCCAGCAGTTTAGGACTAGCGGGAGGGAACACCGGGGAGCTGTTTTTT
CDR3aa: CASSLGLAGGNTGELFF

j_gene: TRBJ2-5
d_gene: -
v_gene: TRBV5-4
abundance: -
CDR3nt: TGTGCCAGCAGCCCGAAGCGTGGTGAGACCCAGTACTTC
CDR3aa: CASSPKRGETQYF

j_gene: TRBJ2-1
d_gene: TRBD2
v_gene: TRBV5-1
abundance: -
CDR3nt: TGCGCCAGCAGCCCCGGACTAGCGGGAGGAAATGAGCAGTTCTTC
CDR3aa: CASSPGLAGGNEQFF

j_gene: TRBJ2-7
d_gene: -
v_gene: TRBV5-4
abundance: few
CDR3nt: TGTGCCAGCAGCTCGGACAGCCAGCAGTACTTC
CDR3aa: CASSSDSQQYF

j_gene: TRBJ1-6
d_gene: -
v_gene: TRBV7-6
abundance: -
CDR3nt: TGTGCCAGCAGCGAGGGGACGGGAAATTCACCCCTCCACTTT
CDR3aa: CASSEGTGNSPLHF

j_gene: TRBJ1-5
d_gene: -
v_gene: TRBV27
abundance: -
CDR3nt: TGTGCCAGCAGTTTTCGGGTTGGACAGCCCCAGCATTTT
CDR3aa: CASSFRVGQPQHF

j_gene: TRBJ2-3
d_gene: -
v_gene: TRBV7-2
abundance: -
CDR3nt: TGTGCCAGCAGCTTGATCACCAGCACAGATACGCAGTATTTT
CDR3aa: CASSLITSTDTQYF

j_gene: TRBJ2-1
d_gene: TRBD2
v_gene: TRBV25-1
abundance: -
CDR3nt: TGTGCCAGCAGTGCCCCCAGCGGGAGGGCCTACAATGAGCAGTTCTTC
CDR3aa: CASSAPSGRAYNEQFF

j_gene: TRBJ2-3
d_gene: TRBD2
v_gene: TRBV7-8
abundance: -
CDR3nt: TGTGCCAGCAACCTACTAGCGGGCGGAGATACGCAGTATTTT
CDR3aa: CASNLLAGGDTQYF

j_gene: TRBJ2-1
d_gene: -
v_gene: TRBV27
abundance: -
CDR3nt: TGTGCCAGCAGTCCCCGGGGTCGTAATGAGCAGTTCTTC
CDR3aa: CASSPRGRNEQFF

j_gene: TRBJ1-2
d_gene: -
v_gene: TRBV6-5
abundance: -
CDR3nt: TGTGCCGCCGCGATGGGGGACATCATCTATGGCTACACCTTC
CDR3aa: CAAAMGDIIYGYTF

j_gene: TRBJ2-7
d_gene: TRBD2
v_gene: TRBV4-2
abundance: -
CDR3nt: TGTGCCAGCAGCCAGGGGACTAGTAGCTCCTACGAGCAGTACTTC
CDR3aa: CASSQGTSSSYEQYF

j_gene: TRBJ2-2
d_gene: TRBD2
v_gene: TRBV2
abundance: -
CDR3nt: TGTGCCATCCGCCCCTGGGATAGCGGGAGGACCGGGGAGCTGTTTTTT
CDR3aa: CAIRPWDSGRTGELFF

j_gene: TRBJ2-7
d_gene: TRBD1
v_gene: TRBV6-5
abundance: -
CDR3nt: TGTGCCACTCGATTGGGACAGGGGGCAAACGAGCAGTACTTC
CDR3aa: CATRLGQGANEQYF

j_gene: TRBJ2-3
d_gene: -
v_gene: TRBV7-8
abundance: -
CDR3nt: TGTGCCAGCAGCTTAGTTAAGAGGACAGCCCTTTCCACAGATACGCAGTATTTT
CDR3aa: CASSLVKRTALSTDTQYF

j_gene: TRBJ1-4
d_gene: -
v_gene: TRBV7-9
abundance: once
CDR3nt: TGTGCCAGCAGCTTTTCGTTCGGGGGATCTAGAGAAAAACTGTTTTTT
CDR3aa: CASSFSFGGSREKLFF

j_gene: TRBJ2-7
d_gene: -
v_gene: TRBV4-1
abundance: -
CDR3nt: TGCGCCAGCAGCCAAGAGGGGGGAAGCTCCTACGAGCAGTACTTC
CDR3aa: CASSQEGGSSYEQYF

j_gene: TRBJ2-7
d_gene: TRBD2
v_gene: TRBV6-1
abundance: -
CDR3nt: TGTGCCAGCAGTGGGACGGGACTAGCGGGAGGGCCCCGCTTC
CDR3aa: CASSGTGLAGGPRF

j_gene: TRBJ2-3
d_gene: -
v_gene: TRBV7-9
abundance: -
CDR3nt: TGTGCCAGCAGTCAGATAGCAGATACGCAGTATTTT
CDR3aa: CASSQIADTQYF

j_gene: TRBJ2-5
d_gene: -
v_gene: TRBV14
abundance: once
CDR3nt: TGTGCCAGCAGCCCCCCCGGAGGGGTTGAGACCCAGTACTTC
CDR3aa: CASSPPGGVETQYF